The 30 T cell receptor beta chains listed next were all sequenced from one sample in a study of T cell responses to AZD1222 COVID-19 vaccine. Sequenced by immunoSEQ multiplex PCR; TCRdb stores in-frame clones only, minus some. Here the sample spans fewer than 150,000 clones, approximately 90% being singletons. Sample: peripheral blood, taken 28 days after the second AZD1222 dose. Every receptor here comes from an adult who received the AZD1222 COVID-19 vaccine.

V is TRBV2 and J is TRBJ2-1; D could derive from TRBD1 or TRBD2 (6 bases each). The V gene lost 11 bases and the J gene lost 5 bases, with 16 bases spanning the gap. The CDR3 contains 13 residues. Germline V CDR1 and CDR2: SNHLY, FYNNEI. In DNA, the CDR3 is TGTGCCTCCCCGCGGGACAACAACAATGAGCAGTTCTTC. Protein product: CASPRDNNNEQFF.

The chain links TRBV9 to TRBJ1-2, with D unresolved. V lost 0 bases and J lost 1, with 10 bases in between. Germline CDR1 SGDLS, CDR2 YYNGEE. The CDR3 contains 15 residues. DNA of the CDR3: TGTGCCAGCAGCGTAGGAGGCTCTTTTAACTATGGCTACACCTTC. This gives the protein CASSVGGSFNYGYTF.

The chain employs TRBV27 and TRBJ2-1; 8 bases are shared with TRBD2. V shed 5 bases and J 2 bases; nucleotides not matched to a gene: 5. Germline CDR1 MNHEY, CDR2 SMNVEV (reference sequence). The CDR3 length is 15 residues. CDR3 sequence reads: CASSRTSNAYNEQFF. In nucleotides, the CDR3 is TGTGCCAGCAGTCGGACTAGCAACGCCTACAATGAGCAGTTCTTC.

This chain links TRBV12-3 or TRBV12-4 with TRBJ2-2, with D perhaps matching TRBD2 (6 bases). The CDR3 loop spans 13 amino acids. Trimming stripped 7 bases from V and 4 bases from J, with 10 bases between. The CDR3: CASTLGGTGELFF. In DNA form, the CDR3 reads TGTGCCAGCACTTTGGGGGGCACCGGGGAGCTGTTTTTT.

The chain joins TRBV24-1 to TRBJ1-3; D is unresolved. Germline assignment: CDR1 KGHDR and CDR2 SFDVKD. V shed 6 bases and J shed 4 bases, with 12 bases lying between them. There are 14 residues in the CDR3. The DNA of the CDR3 is TGTGCCACCAGTCCGGGGAACAGCGGAAACACCATATATTTT. Translated, it gives CATSPGNSGNTIYF.

This clone came up once. V gene TRBV4-2 combines with J gene TRBJ1-4; no clear D. The CDR3 has 16 residues. The V end was cut by 4 bases, the J end by 4 bases, with 16 bases between. Germline CDR1 and CDR2: LGHNA and YNFKEQ. This CDR3 reads CASSPSPLTLNEKLFF. The CDR3 DNA reads TGTGCCAGCAGCCCTTCCCCCTTAACTCTTAATGAAAAACTGTTTTTT.

The V gene is TRBV11-2, the J gene TRBJ1-2, with D possibly being TRBD1 (6 bases). V lost 4 bases, J lost 2 bases, and 11 bases lay in between. The CDR3 consists of 14 residues. The germline CDR1 and CDR2 sequences are SGHAT and FQNNGV. CDR3 DNA sequence: TGTGCCAGCAGCTCTCTAGGACAGAACTATGGCTACACCTTC. It translates to CASSSLGQNYGYTF.

The genes are TRBV30 and TRBJ1-2, with 8 bases matching TRBD1. Germline trimming cut 5 bases from V and 4 bases from J; bases unmatched to any gene: 12. The CDR3 length is 15 residues. CDR1 is GTSNPN, CDR2 SVGIG, per germline (reference sequence). The CDR3 sequence is CAWGRGTGTIYGYTF. CDR3 bases: TGTGCCTGGGGGAGAGGGACAGGTACAATCTATGGCTACACCTTC.

This chain uses TRBV6-4 with TRBJ2-3, with a weak D call TRBD1 (6 bases). The CDR3 is 14 residues long. The V gene's germline CDR1 is MRHNA and CDR2 SNTAGT. V was clipped by 6 bases and J by 6 bases, with 16 bases between them. The CDR3 nucleotides read TGTGCCAGCAGCACCGGACAGTTGGCGGATACGCAGTATTTT. This gives the protein CASSTGQLADTQYF.

This chain uses TRBV13 with TRBJ2-1; D unclear. Trimming removed 1 base at V and 9 bases at J, with 7 bases between. The V gene's germline CDR1 is PRHDT and CDR2 FYEKMQ (reference sequence). This CDR3 region has 12 residues. The CDR3 DNA follows: TGTGCCAGCAGCTTAGAAGGTGCTGAGCAGTTCTTC. Its protein is CASSLEGAEQFF.

This clone was counted a single time. The rearrangement uses TRBV6-5 and TRBJ2-1; TRBD2 agrees at 7 bases. This CDR3 has 15 residues. CDR1 and CDR2 (germline): MNHEY, SVGAGI. The ends lost 7 bases at V and 3 bases at J; junction bases unmatched: 9. The CDR3 sequence: CASKRLAGVYNEQFF. The CDR3 DNA sequence: TGTGCCAGCAAGCGACTAGCAGGTGTCTACAATGAGCAGTTCTTC.

This chain links TRBV7-3 with TRBJ2-3; D possibly uses TRBD1 or TRBD2 (5 bases each). Germline assignment: CDR1 SGHTA and CDR2 FQGTGA. The CDR3 is 14 residues long. Trimming left V 6 bases short and J 6 bases short, with 16 bases between. CDR3 nucleotides: TGTGCCAGCAGTTCGACCGGGAAGGGGGATACGCAGTATTTT. Translated, it gives CASSSTGKGDTQYF.

CDR3 DNA sequence: TGTGCCAGCAGCTCCGGCGCAACTAATGAAAAACTGTTTTTT. Translation gives CASSSGATNEKLFF. V usage is TRBV5-4 and J usage is TRBJ1-4; D call uncertain. V lost 3 bases and J lost 0, with 6 bases in between. Germline CDR1 reads SGHNT; CDR2 reads YYREEE (reference sequence). This CDR3 is built from 14 residues.

The chain links TRBV2 to TRBJ1-5, with D unclear. From germline, CDR1 is SNHLY and CDR2 FYNNEI. There are 13 residues in the CDR3. V lost 3 bases and J lost 4, with 7 bases in between. The CDR3: CASSEHQNQPQHF. The CDR3 DNA reads TGTGCCAGCAGTGAGCACCAAAATCAGCCCCAGCATTTT.

This clone appeared a single time. The chain combines TRBV5-1 with TRBJ1-2; possible D gene TRBD1, 5 bases. Trimming removed 2 bases from V and 7 bases from J, with 12 bases in between. CDR3 length: 13 amino acids. The germline CDR1 and CDR2 sequences are SGHRS and YFSETQ. The CDR3, as DNA: TGCGCCAGCAGCTTTAATCGGGACTCTGGCTACACCTTC. It specifies CASSFNRDSGYTF.

V and J are TRBV27 and TRBJ1-4, with D unclear. Germline CDR1 is MNHEY and CDR2 is SMNVEV (reference sequence). V lost 5 bases and J lost 0, with 7 bases in between. CDR3 length: 14 residues. CDR3 in DNA: TGTGCCAGCAGTAGGATTGCAACTAATGAAAAACTGTTTTTT. Protein sequence: CASSRIATNEKLFF.

V usage is TRBV9 and J usage is TRBJ2-3; D gene uncertain. CDR1 and CDR2 from the germline V gene are SGDLS and YYNGEE. V lost 0 bases, J lost 5 bases, and 13 bases lay in between. The CDR3 has 15 residues. The CDR3 spells CASSVEGRDEDTQYF. As DNA, the CDR3 is TGTGCCAGCAGCGTAGAGGGTAGAGATGAAGATACGCAGTATTTT.

This clone was counted at least ten times. The V gene is TRBV6-1, the J gene TRBJ2-2; the D gene could be TRBD1 or TRBD2 (5 bases each). The V end lost 2 bases, the J end lost 3 bases, and 10 bases lay between the germline ends. The CDR3 spans 15 residues. The germline gives CDR1 MNHNS, CDR2 SASEGT. Here the CDR3 DNA reads TGTGCCAGCAGTGAATCCAGGGAGTACACCGGGGAGCTGTTTTTT. This codes for CASSESREYTGELFF.

The rearrangement links TRBV7-9 to TRBJ2-5; D gene uncertain. From germline, CDR1 is SEHNR and CDR2 FQNEAQ (reference sequence). The CDR3 totals 14 residues. The ends were cut back, 5 bases at V and 4 bases at J, with 14 bases in the middle. The DNA for the CDR3 is TGTGCCAGCAGCGCGCCTGGGTTGGGAGAGACCCAGTACTTC. Amino acid sequence: CASSAPGLGETQYF.

J is TRBJ1-4 and V is TRBV5-5, with D perhaps TRBD1 (5 bases). The CDR3 sequence is 14 residues long. CDR1 is SGHKS and CDR2 is YYEKEE in the germline V gene (reference sequence). V lost 5 bases to trimming and J lost 5 bases, with 13 bases between them. CDR3 sequence: CASSPGQGNEKLFF. The DNA for the CDR3 is TGTGCCAGCAGTCCGGGGCAGGGAAATGAAAAACTGTTTTTT.

J is TRBJ1-3 and V is TRBV19, with TRBD1 identical over 8 bases. V shed 7 bases, J shed 2 bases, and the junction held 10 bases outside the gene matches. This CDR3 is built from 16 residues. CDR1 is LNHDA, CDR2 SQIVND, per germline (reference sequence). The CDR3 nucleotides read TGTGCCAGTAACTCCTGGACAGGGTACGCTGGAAACACCATATATTTT. Translation gives CASNSWTGYAGNTIYF.

CDR3 sequence: CASSWSAGLNTEAFF. CDR3 nucleotide sequence: TGTGCCAGCAGTTGGAGTGCAGGGCTGAACACTGAAGCTTTCTTT. This chain connects TRBV6-5 to TRBJ1-1; maybe TRBD1 (5 bases). This CDR3 spans 15 amino acids. The ends were cut back, 4 bases at V and 0 bases at J, with 12 bases in the middle. CDR1 is MNHEY, CDR2 SVGAGI, per germline.

The rearrangement uses TRBV6-5 and TRBJ1-1; D not resolved. Trimming took 6 bases from V and 5 from J, leaving 13 bases between them. Germline values: CDR1 MNHEY, CDR2 SVGAGI. The CDR3 totals 13 residues. The CDR3 coding sequence is TGTGCCAGCAGCCGCAGTCCCGAAACTGAAGCTTTCTTT. This encodes CASSRSPETEAFF.

The rearrangement joins TRBV6-5 to TRBJ1-1; D gene uncertain. This CDR3 is built from 13 residues. Germline CDR1 and CDR2: MNHEY and SVGAGI. The ends were cut back, 4 bases at V and 8 bases at J, with 14 bases in the middle. CDR3 amino acids: CASSSPQRTEAFF. For the CDR3, the DNA is TGTGCCAGCAGTTCCCCCCAAAGGACGGAAGCTTTCTTT.

The count of this clone is one. The chain recombines TRBV12-2 with TRBJ2-5. TRBV12-2 is termed a pseudogene. CDR3 length equals 12 residues. CDR3 residues: CASRLGRETQYF. The CDR3 bases are TGTGCAAGTCGCCTCGGGCGGGAGACCCAGTACTTC.

The rearrangement joins TRBV4-1 to TRBJ2-2, with a weak D call TRBD1 (6 bases). Germline-derived CDR1 and CDR2 are MGHRA and YSYEKL. The CDR3 consists of 15 residues. Trimming took off 1 base at V and 1 base at J, with 7 bases between the two ends. DNA of the CDR3: TGCGCCAGCAGCCAAGGGGGGCTGAACACCGGGGAGCTGTTTTTT. It specifies CASSQGGLNTGELFF.

This clone was seen once. For the CDR3, the DNA is TGTGCCAGCAGCTTGCCGGGTATCGGCTATGGCTACACCTTC. Its protein is CASSLPGIGYGYTF. This chain links TRBV7-2 with TRBJ1-2, with D unresolved. The CDR3 sequence is 14 residues long. The V end was cut by 3 bases, the J end by 4 bases, with 12 bases between. The germline gives CDR1 SGHTA, CDR2 FQGNSA.

This clone was seen once. The chain links TRBV28 to TRBJ1-4; 8 nucleotides agree with TRBD1. CDR3 length equals 17 residues. J gave up 0 bases and V 5 bases, and 8 bases lay outside the gene matches. Germline values: CDR1 MDHEN, CDR2 SYDVKM. DNA of the CDR3: TGTGCCAGCAGTCTTCGGACAGGGAGAGCAACTAATGAAAAACTGTTTTTT. Translation gives CASSLRTGRATNEKLFF.

This clone came up a few times. The chain combines TRBV14 with TRBJ2-7; 9 nucleotides align to TRBD2. Germline assignment: CDR1 SGHDN and CDR2 FVKESK. This CDR3 has 15 amino acids. V dropped 4 bases and J dropped 6; count of bases not matched to a gene: 10. The CDR3, as DNA: TGTGCCAGCAGCCGAGAGGCGGGGGGGCCAGTCGAGCAGTACTTC. Translation gives CASSREAGGPVEQYF.

The chain has TRBV6-5 and TRBJ1-6, with D unclear. The germline gives CDR1 MNHEY, CDR2 SVGAGI. V lost 4 bases, J lost 7 bases, and 8 bases lay in between. The CDR3 has 13 residues. The CDR3 nucleotides read TGTGCCAGCAGTTCGCAGCTAAATTCACCCCTCCACTTT. Translating it yields CASSSQLNSPLHF.